These T cell receptor beta chains were read from a single sample in a study of shared clonotypes between healthy human individuals. This table comes from immunoSEQ multiplex PCR, and its TCRdb copy is limited to in-frame clones, with some not included. The table has about 710,000 clones, around 73% seen once. Source material: memory CD4+ T cells sorted from blood. The receptors derive from a woman aged 30 to 39 in good health. Both conserved end residues are part of each CDR3. D genes are given only for firm matches. Size is stated for part of the rows, as once, few or many counts, or as a class when the clone is expanded.

V gene	clone size	J gene	D gene	CDR3 length	CDR3 protein	CDR3 DNA
TRBV7-9	-	TRBJ2-1	TRBD1	16	CASSQPGTGIRNEQFF	TGTGCCAGCAGTCAACCCGGGACAGGCATAAGGAATGAGCAGTTCTTC
TRBV2	-	TRBJ1-2	TRBD1	14	CASTSGQGVYGYTF	TGTGCCAGCACCTCGGGACAGGGGGTTTATGGCTACACCTTC
TRBV5-1	-	TRBJ2-2	-	15	CASSLAVRANGELFF	TGCGCCAGCAGCTTGGCTGTCAGGGCGAACGGGGAGCTGTTTTTT
TRBV28	-	TRBJ2-3	-	15	CASSLFGSSTDTQYF	TGTGCCAGCAGTTTATTTGGGAGTTCAACAGATACGCAGTATTTT
TRBV6-5	few	TRBJ2-7	TRBD1	14	CASRLQGNSYEQYF	TGTGCCAGCAGACTACAGGGGAACTCCTACGAGCAGTACTTC
TRBV27	-	TRBJ2-1	-	15	CASSFGGQFYNEQFF	TGTGCCAGCAGTTTCGGCGGGCAGTTCTACAATGAGCAGTTCTTC
TRBV29-1	few	TRBJ1-1	-	11	CSVLVNTEAFF	TGCAGCGTTCTAGTGAACACTGAAGCTTTCTTT
TRBV7-2	-	TRBJ2-5	TRBD1	15	CASSPRTGGLETQYF	TGTGCCAGCAGCCCAAGGACAGGGGGCTTGGAGACCCAGTACTTC
TRBV28	-	TRBJ1-2	-	14	CASSLGDRSYGYTF	TGTGCCAGCAGTTTAGGCGACAGAAGCTATGGCTACACCTTC
TRBV20-1	few	TRBJ1-2	TRBD1	11	CSVPGQNGYTF	TGCAGTGTCCCGGGACAGAATGGCTACACCTTC
TRBV19	-	TRBJ1-4	-	14	CASSKQATNEKLFF	TGTGCCAGTAGTAAGCAGGCCACTAATGAAAAACTGTTTTTT
TRBV5-6	-	TRBJ2-5	-	14	CASRTRRAQETQYF	TGTGCCAGCAGGACGAGGAGAGCTCAAGAGACCCAGTACTTC
TRBV2	few	TRBJ2-2	-	16	CASSALAGTAYGELFF	TGTGCCAGCAGTGCCCTAGCCGGGACCGCCTACGGGGAGCTGTTTTTT
TRBV4-1	-	TRBJ2-4	TRBD2	16	CASSRGLAGGQGIQYF	TGCGCCAGCAGCCGCGGACTAGCGGGGGGCCAGGGCATTCAGTACTTC
TRBV5-1	few	TRBJ2-6	-	14	CATETGSGANVLTF	TGCGCCACAGAGACAGGCTCTGGGGCCAACGTCCTGACTTTC